One and the same sample provided the 11 T cell receptor beta chains below, sequenced in a study of CD8+CD57+ T cells in acquired aplastic anemia. Patients selected for sequencing had displayed CD8+CD57+ cell expansion by flow cytometry. The TCR beta profiling, which covered VDJ combination and CDR3 sequence, was carried out using genomic DNA as the template. TCRdb reprocessed the reads with MiXCR, giving one entry per CDR3 protein. Among about 200,000 distinct CDR3 sequences listed, 65% were seen once. Specimen: sorted CD4+, CD8+, or CD8+CD57+ T cells (not recorded which) from PBMCs. The receptors were sampled from a human donor with aplastic anemia.

This clonotype was found many times. The gene calls are TRBV11-2 and TRBJ2-3; 7 nucleotides match TRBD1. The CDR3 runs 15 residues. Germline CDR1 reads SGHAT; CDR2 reads FQNNGV. Germline trimming cut 5 bases from V and 2 bases from J; bases unmatched to any gene: 7. CDR3 region: CASSRGQEITDTQYF. CDR3 DNA sequence: TGTGCCAGCAGCCGAGGACAGGAGATCACAGATACGCAGTATTTT.

This clonotype came up once. The chain joins TRBV19 to TRBJ2-7, with TRBD1 identical over 7 bases. The V and J ends lost 6 bases and 3 bases, in that order; junction bases with no gene match: 8. CDR1 is LNHDA and CDR2 is SQIVND in the germline V gene (reference sequence). This CDR3 is 14 amino acids long. The chain's CDR3 is CASRSTGSSYEQYF. The CDR3 region has the DNA TGTGCCAGTAGATCGACAGGGTCCAGCTACGAGCAGTACTTC.

This clonotype was observed a single time. The chain couples TRBV20-1 to TRBJ1-1; D possibly corresponds to TRBD1 (5 bases). Trimming removed 1 base at V and 1 base at J, with 7 bases between. CDR1 is DFQATT, CDR2 SNEGSKA, per germline (reference sequence). There are 13 residues in the CDR3. The CDR3 sequence is CSARGQPNTEAFF. The CDR3 bases are TGCAGTGCTAGAGGACAGCCGAACACTGAAGCTTTCTTT.

The chain has TRBV19 and TRBJ2-7; D possibly corresponds to TRBD1 (5 bases). CDR3 length: 13 amino acids. Germline V gene sequence: CDR1 LNHDA, CDR2 SQIVND (reference sequence). Deletions cut 4 bases from V and 2 bases from J, with 9 bases between. The CDR3: CASSRGQTYEQYF. Written as DNA, the CDR3 is TGTGCCAGTAGTAGAGGACAAACCTACGAGCAGTACTTC. Full variable domain (remainder filled in from reference TRBV19 and TRBJ2-7): DGGITQSPKYLFRKEGQNVTLSCEQNLNHDAMYWYRQDPGQGLRLIYYSQIVNDFQKGDIAEGYSVSREKKESFPLTVTSAQKNPTAFYLCASSRGQTYEQYFGPGTRLTVT.

Turning to this clonotype: A much bigger clone sits one base away, suggesting this may be a read error. This chain connects TRBV7-8 to TRBJ2-7, with 10 bases lining up with TRBD2. V lost 4 bases and J lost 5; bases outside the gene matches: 8. CDR1 and CDR2 from the germline V gene are SGHVS and FQNEAQ. The CDR3 extends over 15 amino acids. CDR3 DNA sequence: TGTGCCAGCAGCTCACGAACTAGCGGGGAGAACGAGCAGTACTTC. Translated: CASSSRTSGENEQYF. Full variable domain (remainder filled in from reference TRBV7-8 and TRBJ2-7): GAGVSQSPRYKVAKRGQDVALRCDPISGHVSLFWYQQALGQGPEFLTYFQNEAQLDKSGLPSDRFFAERPEGSVSTLKIQRTQQEDSAVYLCASSSRTSGENEQYFGPGTRLTVT.

The V and J genes are TRBV20-1 and TRBJ2-3; TRBD2 aligns across 16 bases. From germline, CDR1 is DFQATT and CDR2 SNEGSKA (reference sequence). The CDR3 runs 17 residues. The J segment lost 7 bases and the V segment lost 0 bases, leaving 7 bases of the junction unmatched. Here the CDR3 DNA reads TGCAGTGCTAGAGAAGGGACTAGCGGGGGGGCCGTGTATACGCAGTATTTT. The encoded protein is CSAREGTSGGAVYTQYF.

The V gene is TRBV2, the J gene TRBJ2-5; maybe TRBD1 (5 bases). Germline CDR1 SNHLY, CDR2 FYNNEI. CDR3 length: 13 amino acids. V shed 6 bases and J shed 5 bases, with 13 bases lying between them. CDR3 protein: CASSRTGGETQYF. Here the CDR3 DNA reads TGTGCCAGCAGCCGAACAGGTGGCGAGACCCAGTACTTC.

The chain recombines TRBV20-1 with TRBJ2-7; the D gene is possibly TRBD2 (8 bases). Trimming pared 2 bases from V and 7 bases from J, leaving 15 bases between. The CDR3 contains 13 residues. In germline, CDR1 is DFQATT, CDR2 SNEGSKA (reference sequence). The CDR3 DNA reads as TGCAGTGCTAGATCGGGACAGCGGGGGGAGCAGTACTTC. It encodes CSARSGQRGEQYF.

The rearrangement uses TRBV19 and TRBJ1-5; possibly TRBD1 for D (5 bases). Germline loops: CDR1 LNHDA, CDR2 SQIVND (reference sequence). The CDR3 spans 14 residues. The ends were cut back, 5 bases at V and 3 bases at J, with 11 bases in the middle. DNA for the CDR3: TGTGCCAGTAGTTCTAGGGACTTCAATCAGCCCCAGCATTTT. It specifies CASSSRDFNQPQHF.

The chain has TRBV19 and TRBJ1-2; D is uncertain. The germline V and J ends were trimmed by 3 bases and 8 bases, with 13 bases remaining between them. The germline V gene encodes CDR1 LNHDA and CDR2 SQIVND (reference sequence). This CDR3 spans 13 amino acids. The CDR3 spells CASSIEQIGGYTF. CDR3 bases: TGTGCCAGTAGTATCGAACAGATCGGCGGCTACACCTTC. The complete variable domain, with remaining parts taken from reference TRBV19 and TRBJ1-2, reads DGGITQSPKYLFRKEGQNVTLSCEQNLNHDAMYWYRQDPGQGLRLIYYSQIVNDFQKGDIAEGYSVSREKKESFPLTVTSAQKNPTAFYLCASSIEQIGGYTFGSGTRLTVV.

This clonotype occurred once. This may arise from a read error, as a much more abundant clone is one base away. The CDR3 bases are TGTGCCAGCAGCTTTGGGTACTACGAGCATTACTTC. It encodes CASSFGYYEHYF. The chain recombines TRBV7-8 with TRBJ2-7; no reliable D call. Germline loops: CDR1 SGHVS, CDR2 FQNEAQ. This CDR3 has 12 residues.